These 9 T cell receptor beta chains were sequenced from one sample in a study of blood T cell repertoires in COVID-19. Using immunoSEQ multiplex PCR, the repertoire was profiled, and TCRdb retains in-frame clones only, with some absent. This table has more than 200,000 clones, approximately 83% appearing once. Source material: peripheral blood. All receptors derive from a man aged 45-65 years with active or convalescent COVID-19.

The rearrangement joins TRBV18 to TRBJ2-2; no firm D call. This CDR3 contains 13 residues. Germline V gene data show CDR1 as KGHSH and CDR2 as LQKENI. Trimming took 5 bases from V and 5 from J, leaving 9 bases between them. The CDR3 DNA sequence: TGTGCCAGCTCATCGACCGGGACCGGGGAGCTGTTTTTT. Protein: CASSSTGTGELFF. The whole variable domain, remainder taken from reference TRBV18 and TRBJ2-2, is NAGVMQNPRHLVRRRGQEARLRCSPMKGHSHVYWYRQLPEEGLKFMVYLQKENIIDESGMPKERFSAEFPKEGPSILRIQQVVRGDSAAYFCASSSTGTGELFFGEGSRLTVL.

The CDR3 sequence: CASSWRTGSNYGYTF. The CDR3 DNA follows: TGTGCCAGCAGCTGGAGGACAGGGTCAAACTATGGCTACACCTTC. The chain is built from TRBV5-4 and TRBJ1-2; 8 bases fit TRBD1. Losses at the gene ends were 3 bases for V and 2 bases for J; bases not matched to a gene: 6. The CDR3 consists of 15 residues. Germline CDR1 SGHNT, CDR2 YYREEE (reference sequence).

The chain combines TRBV2 with TRBJ2-5; TRBD2 matches 7 bases. The CDR3 sequence is 16 residues long. Per germline, CDR1 SNHLY and CDR2 FYNNEI. The V and J ends lost 3 bases and 2 bases, in that order; junction bases with no gene match: 9. The CDR3 sequence is CASSDGLAVPQETQYF. CDR3 in DNA: TGTGCCAGCAGTGATGGGCTAGCGGTCCCTCAAGAGACCCAGTACTTC.

This chain connects TRBV5-4 to TRBJ2-2; 10 bases map to TRBD1. From germline, CDR1 is SGHNT and CDR2 YYREEE (reference sequence). The V and J ends lost 3 bases and 0 bases, in that order; junction bases with no gene match: 11. The CDR3 length is 19 residues. The CDR3 DNA sequence: TGTGCCAGCAGCTCCGTAACGACAGGGGGCTTTGCGAACACCGGGGAGCTGTTTTTT. Its protein is CASSSVTTGGFANTGELFF.

The V call is TRBV9, the J call TRBJ2-5, with D perhaps TRBD1 (5 bases). The V end was cut by 4 bases, the J end by 2 bases, with 12 bases between. Germline values: CDR1 SGDLS, CDR2 YYNGEE. The CDR3 extends over 14 amino acids. The CDR3 coding sequence is TGTGCCAGCAGCCCCGAAGGGGCTCAAGAGACCCAGTACTTC. It translates to CASSPEGAQETQYF.

The chain has TRBV28 and TRBJ1-2; D may be TRBD1 (5 bases). The germline V and J ends were trimmed by 5 bases and 8 bases, with 21 bases remaining between them. CDR3 length equals 15 residues. The germline gives CDR1 MDHEN, CDR2 SYDVKM. CDR3 protein: CASSLHSGGARGYTF. CDR3 coding DNA: TGTGCCAGCAGTCTACACTCGGGAGGGGCCAGAGGCTACACCTTC.

This chain links TRBV7-2 with TRBJ2-1; TRBD2 agrees at 9 bases. V gave up 1 base and J gave up 6 bases; unmatched junction bases: 4. This CDR3 is built from 15 residues. From germline, CDR1 is SGHTA and CDR2 FQGNSA. This CDR3 reads CASSLGLAGLNEQFF. CDR3 coding DNA: TGTGCCAGCAGCTTAGGGCTAGCGGGGCTCAATGAGCAGTTCTTC.

The chain couples TRBV3-1 (or the pseudogene TRBV3-2) to TRBJ2-7; D not resolved. CDR3 length equals 13 residues. From germline, CDR1 is LGHDT and CDR2 YNNKEL (reference sequence). The germline V and J ends were trimmed by 5 bases and 3 bases, with 11 bases remaining between them. CDR3 region: CASSSGSLYEQYF. The CDR3 DNA is TGTGCCAGCAGCTCCGGGTCTCTCTACGAGCAGTACTTC.

As DNA, the CDR3 is TGCGCCAGCAGCCGTGCCCAGGGGGACTATGGCTACACCTTC. Its protein product is CASSRAQGDYGYTF. V gene TRBV4-3 combines with J gene TRBJ1-2; 7 bases fit TRBD1. This CDR3 has 14 residues. The V gene end was trimmed by 4 bases and the J gene end by 3 bases; junction bases not matched to a gene: 5. Germline V gives CDR1 LGHNA, CDR2 YSLEER.